The rows below give T cell receptor beta chains drawn from one sample of a study of blood T cell repertoires in COVID-19. Data came from immunoSEQ multiplex PCR; TCRdb stores just in-frame clones and leaves some out. The top ten hold more than 5.5% of the sample, which has 300,000 to 400,000 clones, about 88% seen once. The sequenced sample consisted of peripheral blood. Source of these receptors: a woman between 65 and 79 years old with COVID-19, enrolled during active disease. Both conserved end residues are part of each CDR3. D genes are given only for firm matches. Clone size is not always given. Where it is, it says once, few, many or a class for expanded clones.

V gene	J gene	clone size	D gene	CDR3 DNA	CDR3 protein
TRBV12-5	TRBJ1-5	NA	NA	TGTGCTAGTGGTTTGGGCTGGGGGCCTGGCAATCAGCCCCAGCATTTT	CASGLGWGPGNQPQHF
TRBV18	TRBJ1-1	once	TRBD1	TGTGCCAGCTCCCTTAAGACAGGGATCACTGAAGCTTTCTTT	CASSLKTGITEAFF
TRBV4-2	TRBJ2-7	NA	TRBD1	TGTGCCAGCAGCCATGATAGGACAGGGGGCCAGGACGAGCAGTACTTC	CASSHDRTGGQDEQYF
TRBV7-2	TRBJ1-2	NA	TRBD1	TGTGCCAGCAGCTTAGACAGGGGGATTGGCTACACCTTC	CASSLDRGIGYTF
TRBV5-1	TRBJ2-2	once	TRBD2	TGCGCCAGCAGCTTGGTAGCGGGGGATTACACCGGGGAGCTGTTTTTT	CASSLVAGDYTGELFF
TRBV7-7	TRBJ2-3	NA	NA	TGTGCCAGCAGCCCATGGACAGAAAAAAGCACAGATACGCAGTATTTT	CASSPWTEKSTDTQYF
TRBV5-8	TRBJ1-5	NA	TRBD1	TGTGCCAGCAGTAGACAGGGGCTTAATCAGCCCCAGCATTTT	CASSRQGLNQPQHF
TRBV29-1	TRBJ1-2	NA	NA	TGCAGCGTTGAGTCCCTCTATGGCTACACCTTC	CSVESLYGYTF
TRBV27	TRBJ1-1	NA	NA	TGTGCCAGCAGTTTAGCCAGTTCCCTTAACACTGAAGCTTTCTTT	CASSLASSLNTEAFF
TRBV6-5	TRBJ2-1	NA	TRBD1	TGTGCCAGCAGCCCCACGGGACAGGGGACCGATGAGCAGTTCTTC	CASSPTGQGTDEQFF
TRBV7-2	TRBJ2-7	NA	TRBD1	TGTGCCAGCAGCCTAGGACAGGTTCAGAACGAGCAGTACTTC	CASSLGQVQNEQYF
TRBV2	TRBJ1-5	NA	NA	TGTGCCAGCAGTGAAGACAGAGATAATCAGCCCCAGCATTTT	CASSEDRDNQPQHF
TRBV19	TRBJ1-1	NA	NA	TGTGCCAGTACCGCGTTGGAGGGAGTCACTGAAGCTTTCTTT	CASTALEGVTEAFF
TRBV6-5	TRBJ2-3	NA	NA	TGTGCCAGCAGTAACTTAGCGGCAGATACGCAGTATTTT	CASSNLAADTQYF
TRBV28	TRBJ2-7	once	NA	TGTGCCAGCAGTTTGGCAGGGGCCTACGAGCAGTACTTC	CASSLAGAYEQYF
TRBV10-3	TRBJ2-1	NA	NA	TGTGCCATCAGCCGGACGGTGGCTAGCGATCCCAATGAGCAGTTCTTC	CAISRTVASDPNEQFF
TRBV9	TRBJ2-7	NA	TRBD2	TGTGCCAGCAGCCCGGCGGTAGCGGGCGAGCAGTACTTC	CASSPAVAGEQYF
TRBV30	TRBJ2-5	NA	TRBD1	TGTGCCTGGGGGATAGACAGGGGAGAGACCCAGTACTTC	CAWGIDRGETQYF
TRBV27	TRBJ2-7	NA	NA	TGTGCCAGCAGCCTGACACCAGGCTTTTACGAGCAGTACTTC	CASSLTPGFYEQYF
TRBV6-5	TRBJ1-5	NA	TRBD1	TGTGCCAGCAGGGATCGGACAGGGAGCAATCAGCCCCAGCATTTT	CASRDRTGSNQPQHF
TRBV2	TRBJ1-2	NA	NA	TGTGCCAGCAGGGAGATAGGGGGGGATGGCTACACCTTC	CASREIGGDGYTF
TRBV2	TRBJ1-3	NA	TRBD1	TGTGCCAGCAGGGCCTCTACAGGGGGCGGTGGAAACACCATATATTTT	CASRASTGGGGNTIYF
TRBV9	TRBJ1-1	NA	TRBD1	TGTGCCAGCAGCGCGACGGACAGGGCTATGGGCGCTGAAGCTTTCTTT	CASSATDRAMGAEAFF
TRBV5-1	TRBJ1-5	NA	NA	TGCGCCAGCAGCTTGCAGGCAGGGGGCAATCAGCCCCAGCATTTT	CASSLQAGGNQPQHF
TRBV30	TRBJ2-5	NA	NA	TGTGCCTGTCCAGGGGTAGGCGAGACCCAGTACTTC	CACPGVGETQYF
TRBV19	TRBJ1-5	few	NA	TGTGCCAGTAGTATAGGTCCGGTGGGGGCTCAGCCCCAGCATTTT	CASSIGPVGAQPQHF
TRBV5-1	TRBJ2-1	NA	NA	TGCGCCAGCAGCCCGATTATTGCGGGGAATTACAATGAGCAGTTCTTC	CASSPIIAGNYNEQFF
TRBV24-1	TRBJ2-2	NA	NA	TGTACCACCGGGGGCTACACCGGGGAGCTGTTTTTT	CTTGGYTGELFF